The sequence of this TCR beta chain was determined in a study of blood T cell repertoires in COVID-19. Germline CDR1 and CDR2: MDHEN and SYDVKM. Trimming cost V 5 bases and J 0 bases, with 11 bases left between them. The CDR3 spans 15 residues. The data were produced by immunoSEQ multiplex PCR, yet TCRdb's version contains in-frame clones alone and is incomplete. The sample lists about 380,000 clones; around 91% were seen once. This clonotype was obtained from a man younger than 35 with active or convalescent COVID-19. The material sequenced was peripheral blood. The V and J genes are TRBV28 and TRBJ1-5; D is undetermined. The CDR3: CASSKTGHSNQPQHF. The CDR3 DNA sequence: TGTGCCAGCAGTAAAACTGGTCATAGCAATCAGCCCCAGCATTTT.